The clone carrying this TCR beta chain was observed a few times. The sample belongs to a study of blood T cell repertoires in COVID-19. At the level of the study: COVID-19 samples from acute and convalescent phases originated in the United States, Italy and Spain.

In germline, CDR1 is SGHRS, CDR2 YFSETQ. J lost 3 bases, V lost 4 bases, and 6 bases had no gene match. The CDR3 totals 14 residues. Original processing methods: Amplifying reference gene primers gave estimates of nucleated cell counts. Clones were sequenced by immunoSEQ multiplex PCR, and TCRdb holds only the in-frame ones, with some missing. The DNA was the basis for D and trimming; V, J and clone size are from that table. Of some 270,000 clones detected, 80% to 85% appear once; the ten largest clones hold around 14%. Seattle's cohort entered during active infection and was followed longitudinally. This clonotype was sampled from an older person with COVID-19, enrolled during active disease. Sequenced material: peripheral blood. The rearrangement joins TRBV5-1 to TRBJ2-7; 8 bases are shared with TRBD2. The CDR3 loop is CASSLTSGSYEQYF. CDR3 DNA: TGCGCCAGCAGCCTAACTAGCGGTAGCTACGAGCAGTACTTC.